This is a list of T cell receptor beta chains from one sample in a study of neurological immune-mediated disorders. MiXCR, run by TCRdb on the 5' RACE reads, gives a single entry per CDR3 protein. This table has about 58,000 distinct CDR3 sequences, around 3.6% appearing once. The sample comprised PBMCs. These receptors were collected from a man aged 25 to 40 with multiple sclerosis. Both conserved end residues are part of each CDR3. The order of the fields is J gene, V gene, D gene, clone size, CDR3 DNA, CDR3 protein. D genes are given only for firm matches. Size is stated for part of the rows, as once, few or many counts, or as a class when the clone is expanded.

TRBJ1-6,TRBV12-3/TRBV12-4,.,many,TGTGCCAGCAGTTTCGGTCATTCACCCCTCCACTTT,CASSFGHSPLHF
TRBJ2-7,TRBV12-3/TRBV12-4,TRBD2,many,TGTGCCAGCAGTCCCGGACTAGCGGCTACCTACGAGCAGTACTTC,CASSPGLAATYEQYF
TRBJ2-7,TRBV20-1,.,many,TGCAGTGCTAGAGAGGGGCCGGCCGAGTCCGAGCAGTACTTC,CSAREGPAESEQYF
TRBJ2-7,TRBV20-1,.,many,TGCAGTGCTAGAGCACCGGGACTCGAGCAGTACTTC,CSARAPGLEQYF
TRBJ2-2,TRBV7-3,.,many,TGTGCCAGCAGCCGACTAGAGAACACCGGGGAGCTGTTTTTT,CASSRLENTGELFF
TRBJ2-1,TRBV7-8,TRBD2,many,TGTGCCAGCAGAGTCGGGGGGAGCTCCTACAATGAGCAGTTCTTC,CASRVGGSSYNEQFF
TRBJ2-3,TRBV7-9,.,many,TGTGCCAGCAGCCCCAAATGGGCAGATACGCAGTATTTT,CASSPKWADTQYF
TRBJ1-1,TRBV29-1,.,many,TGCAGCGTTTCGGTGGGGGTGAACACTGAAGCTTTCTTT,CSVSVGVNTEAFF
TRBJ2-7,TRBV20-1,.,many,TGCAGTGCTAGAGGAGTCCGGTCCTACCCCCTCGAGCAGTACTTC,CSARGVRSYPLEQYF
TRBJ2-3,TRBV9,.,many,TGTGCCAGCAGCGCTAGACAAGACGCTAGCACAGATACGCAGTATTTT,CASSARQDASTDTQYF
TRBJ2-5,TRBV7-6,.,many,TGTGCCAGCAGCACCTACATGGAAGAGACCCAGTACTTC,CASSTYMEETQYF
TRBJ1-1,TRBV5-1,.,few,TGCGCCAGCAGCTTCGGCGAAAACACTGAAGCTTTCTTT,CASSFGENTEAFF
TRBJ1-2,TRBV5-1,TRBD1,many,TGCGCCAGCAGCTTATCCCCTGGACAGGGGGCTGGCTACACCTTC,CASSLSPGQGAGYTF
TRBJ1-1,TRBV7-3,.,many,TGTGCCAGCAGCCGACTGCCCCCAGGGGACGTCACTGAAGCTTTCTTT,CASSRLPPGDVTEAFF
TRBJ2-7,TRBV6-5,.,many,TGTGCCAGCAGCCGTGAGACCAACTACGAGCAGTACTTC,CASSRETNYEQYF
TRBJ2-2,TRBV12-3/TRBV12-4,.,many,TGTGCCAACAAGGGCGGGGCGAACACCGGGGAGCTGTTTTTT,CANKGGANTGELFF
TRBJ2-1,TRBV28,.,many,TGTGCCAGCACTCCAGGCAAACTATATCACAATGAGCAGTTCTTC,CASTPGKLYHNEQFF
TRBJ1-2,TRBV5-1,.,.,TGTGCCAGCAGCTGGAAGGACATGGGTTATGGCTACACCTTC,CASSWKDMGYGYTF
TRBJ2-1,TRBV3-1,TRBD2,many,TGTGCCAGCAGCCATACCGGGACTAGTTCTCCCAATGAGCAGTTCTTC,CASSHTGTSSPNEQFF
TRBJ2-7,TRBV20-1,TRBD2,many,TGCAGTGCTGGGGCGGGAGGCGAGCAGTACTTC,CSAGAGGEQYF
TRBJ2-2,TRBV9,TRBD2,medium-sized,TGTGCCAGCAGCGTAGGGAGCACTAGCGGACACACCGGGGAGCTGTTTTTT,CASSVGSTSGHTGELFF
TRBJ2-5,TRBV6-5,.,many,TGTGCCAGCAGTTACGGGACTCCAAGACAAGAGACCCAGTACTTC,CASSYGTPRQETQYF
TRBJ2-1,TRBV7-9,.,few,TGTGCCAGCAGCTCAACTGGGGGCTTATCCTACAATGAGCAGTTCTTC,CASSSTGGLSYNEQFF
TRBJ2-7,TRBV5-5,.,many,TGTGCCAGCAGCTTGAAGGGAGAGGAGCAGTACTTC,CASSLKGEEQYF
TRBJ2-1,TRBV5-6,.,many,TGTGCCAGCTCAAGGGGGGTCCCCCCGAGCTCCTACAATGAGCAGTTCTTC,CASSRGVPPSSYNEQFF
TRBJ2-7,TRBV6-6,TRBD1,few,TGTGCCAGCAGTTTCCGCGAGGAAAGGGGGCGAGAGCAGTACTTC,CASSFREERGREQYF
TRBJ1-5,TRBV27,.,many,TGTGCCAGCAGTCTCCATCAGCCCCAGCATTTT,CASSLHQPQHF
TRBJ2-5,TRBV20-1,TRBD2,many,TGCAGTGCTAGAAGTAGCGGGAGGACCCAAGAGACCCAGTACTTC,CSARSSGRTQETQYF
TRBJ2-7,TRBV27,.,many,TGTGCCAGCAGCCTCATAGGAGGCGAGCAGTACTTC,CASSLIGGEQYF